The 10 T cell receptor beta chains presented below share a single source sample, sequenced in a study of shared clonotypes between healthy human individuals. Profiled with immunoSEQ multiplex PCR; TCRdb holds only in-frame clones, not every one. The sample records roughly 1,500,000 clones, approximately 98.5% being singletons. The sequencing input was naive CD4+ T cells sorted from blood. The subset is: CD45RA+ positively selected. The receptors were sampled from a man in his thirties or forties in good health.

This chain uses TRBV19 with TRBJ2-7, with 8 bases fitting TRBD1. The germline gives CDR1 LNHDA, CDR2 SQIVND (reference sequence). This CDR3 is built from 14 residues. V dropped 5 bases and J dropped 4; count of bases not matched to a gene: 7. The CDR3 sequence is CASSPGTGTYEQYF. The CDR3 DNA sequence: TGTGCCAGTAGTCCCGGGACAGGAACATACGAGCAGTACTTC.

The J gene is TRBJ2-3, the V gene TRBV11-3, with TRBD2 matching over 10 bases. The CDR3 runs 17 residues. Germline-derived CDR1 and CDR2 are SGHNT and YENEEA. V dropped 2 bases and J dropped 1; count of bases not matched to a gene: 6. CDR3 sequence reads: CASSLLRAGGGTDTQYF. For the CDR3, the DNA is TGTGCCAGCAGCTTATTGCGAGCGGGAGGGGGCACAGATACGCAGTATTTT.

The rearrangement joins TRBV19 to TRBJ2-3; D is possibly TRBD1 (6 bases). The CDR3 loop spans 14 amino acids. The V gene's germline CDR1 is LNHDA and CDR2 SQIVND (reference sequence). Trimming took off 6 bases at V and 3 bases at J, with 13 bases between the two ends. The CDR3 loop is CASSQGIFTDTQYF. CDR3 coding DNA: TGTGCCAGTAGCCAGGGGATCTTTACAGATACGCAGTATTTT.

The chain couples TRBV18 to TRBJ2-4; no clear D gene. Deletions cut 3 bases from V and 0 bases from J, with 6 bases between. CDR3 length: 14 residues. Germline V gives CDR1 KGHSH, CDR2 LQKENI. The CDR3 spells CASSPVIAKNIQYF. DNA for the CDR3: TGTGCCAGCTCACCTGTCATAGCCAAAAACATTCAGTACTTC.

The chain recombines TRBV5-1 with TRBJ2-7; a possible D gene is TRBD1 (6 bases). Between the trimmed V and J ends, which lost 6 bases and 0 bases, there was a span of 10 bases. The V gene's germline CDR1 is SGHRS and CDR2 YFSETQ. This CDR3 spans 13 amino acids. CDR3 protein: CASNRQDSYEQYF. CDR3 coding DNA: TGCGCCAGCAATAGACAGGACTCCTACGAGCAGTACTTC.

The chain couples TRBV6-5 to TRBJ1-2; possible D gene TRBD1, 5 bases. The germline V and J ends were trimmed by 1 base and 6 bases, with 15 bases remaining between them. This CDR3 region has 15 residues. Per germline, CDR1 MNHEY and CDR2 SVGAGI. CDR3 sequence reads: CASSYLLNPRDGYTF. CDR3 in DNA: TGTGCCAGCAGTTACTTATTAAACCCCAGGGATGGCTACACCTTC.

This clone was counted only a few times. Different DNA sequences within this sample yield the same CDR3. V is TRBV18 and J is TRBJ2-2; D is ambiguous. Between the trimmed V and J ends, which lost 2 bases and 1 base, there was a span of 2 bases. Germline V gene data show CDR1 as KGHSH and CDR2 as LQKENI. CDR3 length: 13 residues. The CDR3 DNA follows: TGTGCCAGCTCACCAGTGAACACCGGGGAGCTGTTTTTT. Its protein product is CASSPVNTGELFF.

The chain employs TRBV6-5 and TRBJ1-4; TRBD1 aligns across 9 bases. Germline V gives CDR1 MNHEY, CDR2 SVGAGI. This CDR3 region has 12 residues. V shed 6 bases and J 11 bases; nucleotides not matched to a gene: 4. This CDR3 is CASRSGQGKLFF. The CDR3 nucleotides read TGTGCCAGCAGATCTGGACAGGGGAAACTGTTTTTT.

This sequence joins TRBV9 and TRBJ2-2, with 16 bases aligning to TRBD2. This CDR3 has 18 amino acids. From germline, CDR1 is SGDLS and CDR2 YYNGEE. Unmatched junction bases numbered 8, after V lost 4 bases and J lost 5 bases. CDR3 sequence reads: CASSLGLAGGPRTGELFF. The CDR3 nucleotides read TGTGCCAGCAGCTTGGGACTAGCGGGAGGGCCGCGGACCGGGGAGCTGTTTTTT.

The CDR3 DNA reads as TGTGCCAGCAGTGAAGTCGACAGGAACACTGAAGCTTTCTTT. It translates to CASSEVDRNTEAFF. The chain couples TRBV6-1 to TRBJ1-1; D may be TRBD1 (5 bases). V shed 1 base and J shed 1 base, with 7 bases lying between them. Germline V CDR1 and CDR2: MNHNS, SASEGT. This CDR3 comprises 14 residues.